This T cell receptor (beta chain) is from a study of blood T cell repertoires in COVID-19. In the study overall: Samples came from the United States, Italy and Spain, spanning acute and convalescent COVID-19. T cells, B-cell-depleted T cells, or PBMCs supplied cDNA or gDNA.

Germline CDR1 reads WNHNN; CDR2 reads SYGVQD (reference sequence). The CDR3 is 14 amino acids. With 6 bases removed from V and 1 base from J, the gap between germline ends came to 10 bases. In the source study's methods: For nucleated cells, counts were estimated from reference gene primer amplification. Clones were sequenced by immunoSEQ multiplex PCR, and TCRdb holds only the in-frame ones, with some missing. Clone size and the V and J calls come from that table; the DNA yielded D and trimming. Of roughly 120,000 clones listed, around 64% are singletons. Sequenced sample: peripheral blood. The chain links TRBV10-1 to TRBJ1-3; D is unclear. This sequence was found in a human donor with acute or convalescent COVID-19. The donor label of this sample is uncertain. The CDR3 loop reads CASRGLSSGNTIYF. CDR3 DNA sequence: TGCGCCAGCAGAGGACTGTCATCTGGAAACACCATATATTTT.